These 11 T cell receptor beta chains originate from one sample sequenced in a study of T cells in Graves' hyperthyroidism and ophthalmopathy. The CDR3 regions of TCR beta were amplified from RNA transcripts. Carried out on the TCR CDR3, a first-round RT-PCR used the HTBI primer set. One entry per CDR3 protein, called by TCRdb with MiXCR from the multiplex PCR reads. The top ten hold 20% to 25% of the sample, which has roughly 380,000 distinct CDR3 sequences, roughly 13% seen once. The sample comprised blood. These receptors were obtained from a man aged 25-40 years with Graves' hyperthyroidism that later progressed to Graves' ophthalmopathy.

The CDR3 DNA reads as TGCGCCAGCAGCCACGCAACCCCCTTTTATTCCCACACTGAAGCTTTCTTT. Its protein is CASSHATPFYSHTEAFF. J is TRBJ1-1 and V is TRBV4-1; D unresolved. The germline V and J ends were trimmed by 3 bases and 3 bases, with 20 bases remaining between them. This CDR3 region has 17 residues. Germline loops: CDR1 MGHRA, CDR2 YSYEKL.

J is TRBJ2-2 and V is TRBV6-5; 9 positions match TRBD2. Trimming at V came to 0 bases and at J to 6 bases, leaving 5 bases not matched to a gene. Germline values: CDR1 MNHEY, CDR2 SVGAGI. The CDR3 is 16 amino acids. CDR3 DNA sequence: TGTGCCAGCAGTTACTCGCGCGGGGGGGCCGCCGGGGAGCTGTTTTTT. Translating gives CASSYSRGGAAGELFF.

About this clonotype itself: This may be a read error, as it is one base from a much larger clone. CDR3 loop: CSASTQPNTEAFF. CDR3 nucleotides: TGCAGTGCTAGCACTCAGCCGAACACTGAAGCTTTCTTT. The chain carries TRBV20-1 and TRBJ1-1, with D unresolved. This CDR3 comprises 13 residues. Germline-derived CDR1 and CDR2 are DFQATT and SNEGSKA (reference sequence). V dropped 3 bases and J dropped 1 base, with 9 bases sitting between them.

This chain connects TRBV11-2 to TRBJ2-2, with 10 bases lining up with TRBD2. CDR3 length: 15 amino acids. Per the germline V gene, CDR1 is SGHAT and CDR2 is FQNNGV. V trimming: 7 bases; J trimming: 7 bases; junction bases outside the gene matches: 9. CDR3 amino acids: CASKKSGGAGGELFF. CDR3 sequence (DNA): TGTGCCAGCAAAAAAAGCGGGGGGGCAGGCGGGGAGCTGTTTTTT.

This sequence joins TRBV18 and TRBJ2-1, with D perhaps matching TRBD2 (5 bases). The CDR3 spans 15 residues. V lost 4 bases, J lost 7 bases, and 17 bases lay in between. In germline, CDR1 is KGHSH, CDR2 LQKENI. CDR3 residues: CASSLEDGGLNEQFF. The CDR3 DNA follows: TGTGCCAGCTCACTGGAGGACGGAGGTCTAAATGAGCAGTTCTTC.

This clonotype was observed at least ten times. The V gene is TRBV11-2, the J gene TRBJ2-1, with 8 bases identical to TRBD1. Germline loops: CDR1 SGHAT, CDR2 FQNNGV. After removal of 5 bases from V and 12 bases from J, the junction contained 6 bases not matched to a gene. The CDR3 consists of 12 residues. The CDR3 loop is CASSPQGVGQFF. CDR3 nucleotides: TGTGCCAGCAGCCCACAGGGGGTTGGGCAGTTCTTC.

This clonotype was found many times. The rearrangement links TRBV5-1 to TRBJ1-6, with 7 bases identical to TRBD1. In germline, CDR1 is SGHRS, CDR2 YFSETQ. Trimming removed 3 bases from V and 2 bases from J; junction bases left unmatched: 5. This CDR3 has 16 amino acids. The DNA for the CDR3 is TGCGCCAGCAGCTCGAGACAGGGAGCCTATAATTCACCCCTCCACTTT. Its translation: CASSSRQGAYNSPLHF.

This clonotype occurred many times. The chain uses TRBV12-3 or TRBV12-4 and TRBJ1-1, with D possibly matching TRBD1 (5 bases). V was trimmed by 7 bases and J by 3 bases, leaving 15 bases between them. The CDR3 covers 14 residues. The CDR3 nucleotides are TGTGCCAGCACCCAGGGAAGGCGGTACACTGAAGCTTTCTTT. Protein: CASTQGRRYTEAFF.

This clonotype was recorded at least ten times. This rearrangement joins TRBV13 to TRBJ2-1, with 8 positions matching TRBD2. This CDR3 contains 14 residues. CDR1 and CDR2 (germline): PRHDT, FYEKMQ (reference sequence). V gave up 3 bases and J gave up 5 bases; unmatched junction bases: 3. The CDR3 loop reads CASSFGGGHNEQFF. The CDR3 nucleotides are TGTGCCAGCAGCTTCGGGGGGGGGCACAATGAGCAGTTCTTC.

For this clonotype: The junction and the germline gene differ at one end; a read error may be behind it. The chain's CDR3 is CASSFPDRGNTEASF. CDR3 coding DNA: TGTGCCAGCAGTTTCCCGGACAGGGGGAACACTGAAGCTTCCTTT. The chain links TRBV28 to TRBJ1-1; 10 bases map to TRBD1. CDR1 and CDR2 (germline): MDHEN, SYDVKM. This CDR3 has 15 residues.

The chain combines TRBV12-3 or TRBV12-4 with TRBJ2-3; D may be TRBD1 (5 bases). Deletions cut 4 bases from V and 3 bases from J, with 11 bases between. The CDR3 loop spans 14 amino acids. Here the CDR3 DNA reads TGTGCCAGCAGTTCACGCAGGGAAACAGATACGCAGTATTTT. As protein: CASSSRRETDTQYF.